The next 21 T cell receptor beta chains were all read from a single sample in a study of T cell changes during pregnancy in multiple sclerosis. Clones were read by immunoSEQ multiplex PCR, and TCRdb kept only the in-frame ones, dropping some. The sample lists around 36,000 clones, about 92% occurring once. Source: CD8+ T cells from peripheral blood mononuclear cells, taken in the first trimester of pregnancy. The receptors were sampled from a female donor with multiple sclerosis, enrolled in a pregnancy study.

With respect to this clone: Only one base separates this from a far larger clonotype, so it likely reflects a read error. This chain joins TRBV6-5 and TRBJ1-5, with 9 bases identical to TRBD1. In germline, CDR1 is MNHEY, CDR2 SVGAGI. This CDR3 spans 14 amino acids. V lost 9 bases to trimming and J lost 0 bases; unmatched junction nucleotides: 3. Here the CDR3 DNA reads TGTGCCAGTTGGACAGGGGATAGCAATCAGCCCCAGCATTTT. This codes for CASWTGDSNQPQHF.

The rearrangement joins TRBV6-6 to TRBJ1-1; the D gene is possibly TRBD1 (5 bases). V gave up 4 bases and J gave up 2 bases, with 14 bases separating them. The germline CDR1 and CDR2 sequences are MNHNY and SVGAGI (reference sequence). The CDR3 consists of 15 residues. The CDR3 sequence: CASSWQVDSNTEAFF. The CDR3 DNA reads as TGTGCCAGCAGTTGGCAGGTCGACAGTAACACTGAAGCTTTCTTT.

The chain uses TRBV13 and TRBJ2-3; TRBD2 is a possible D gene (6 bases). The CDR3 consists of 15 residues. Trimming shortened V by 5 bases and J by 2 bases, and 14 bases separated the two germline ends. Germline V gene lookup returns CDR1 PRHDT and CDR2 FYEKMQ (reference sequence). In DNA, the CDR3 is TGTGCCAGCAGCCAACGACTAGTAAACACAGATACGCAGTATTTT. This codes for CASSQRLVNTDTQYF.

The rearrangement links TRBV6-5 to TRBJ2-2, with D perhaps matching TRBD1 (6 bases). Trimming took off 10 bases at V and 3 bases at J, with 9 bases between the two ends. Germline lookup yields CDR1 MNHEY and CDR2 SVGAGI. The CDR3 contains 12 residues. DNA of the CDR3: TGTGCCATCCGGACAGACACCGGGGAGCTGTTTTTT. This encodes CAIRTDTGELFF.

The gene calls are TRBV6-6 and TRBJ2-3, with a tentative D call TRBD1 (6 bases). Per the germline V gene, CDR1 is MNHNY and CDR2 is SVGAGI (reference sequence). V lost 0 bases, J lost 1 base, and 11 bases lay in between. This CDR3 has 16 amino acids. The CDR3: CASSYSGAWGTDTQYF. CDR3 coding DNA: TGTGCCAGCAGTTACTCGGGGGCGTGGGGCACAGATACGCAGTATTTT.

The chain couples TRBV29-1 to TRBJ2-5; D not certain. The germline V gene has CDR1 SQVTM and CDR2 ANQGSEA. This CDR3 has 10 residues. V dropped 6 bases and J dropped 5 bases, with 7 bases sitting between them. DNA of the CDR3: TGCAGCGTCGCGAGGGAGACCCAGTACTTC. This codes for CSVARETQYF.

The V gene is TRBV19, the J gene TRBJ1-5, with D possibly TRBD1 on 5 matching bases. The CDR3 is made up of 15 amino acids. In germline, CDR1 is LNHDA, CDR2 SQIVND (reference sequence). V gave up 2 bases and J gave up 2 bases, with 10 bases separating them. Here the CDR3 DNA reads TGTGCCAGTAGTATACAGGGTGTAGGCAATCAGCCCCAGCATTTT. Amino acid sequence: CASSIQGVGNQPQHF.

This chain joins TRBV14 and TRBJ1-2; D gene ambiguous. The V gene lost 0 bases and the J gene lost 3 bases, with 11 bases spanning the gap. This CDR3 region has 15 residues. CDR1 and CDR2 from the germline V gene are SGHDN and FVKESK. DNA of the CDR3: TGTGCCAGCAGCCAAGATCATGCAGACTACTATGGCTACACCTTC. It translates to CASSQDHADYYGYTF.

Only one count was recorded for this clone. This sequence joins TRBV27 and TRBJ1-1; D unresolved. From germline, CDR1 is MNHEY and CDR2 SMNVEV (reference sequence). Trimming cost V 4 bases and J 0 bases, with 6 bases left between them. The CDR3 has 13 residues. The CDR3 loop is CASSSGLNTEAFF. CDR3 sequence (DNA): TGTGCCAGCAGTTCCGGTTTGAACACTGAAGCTTTCTTT.

The rearrangement links TRBV6-5 to TRBJ1-4, with D possibly matching TRBD1 (5 bases). Trimming took 4 bases from V and 6 from J, leaving 12 bases between them. The CDR3 has 14 residues. Germline CDR1 and CDR2: MNHEY and SVGAGI. The CDR3 region is CASSSTEAHEKLFF. The CDR3, as DNA: TGTGCCAGCAGTTCGACAGAGGCACATGAAAAACTGTTTTTT.

This chain joins TRBV9 and TRBJ2-5, with 7 bases matching TRBD1. Per the germline V gene, CDR1 is SGDLS and CDR2 is YYNGEE. This CDR3 is built from 17 residues. Losses at the gene ends were 7 bases for V and 5 bases for J; bases not matched to a gene: 20. This chain's CDR3 is CASGDPISGQSGETQYF. As DNA, the CDR3 is TGTGCCAGCGGCGATCCAATATCGGGACAGTCAGGGGAGACCCAGTACTTC.

The chain employs TRBV13 and TRBJ2-3; 10 nucleotides agree with TRBD2. The CDR3 runs 20 residues. Trimming took 4 bases from V and 0 from J; bases not matched to a gene: 16. Germline-derived CDR1 and CDR2 are PRHDT and FYEKMQ (reference sequence). CDR3 loop: CASSSWSSGGPHTSTDTQYF. For the CDR3, the DNA is TGTGCCAGCAGCTCTTGGTCTAGCGGGGGCCCTCATACTAGCACAGATACGCAGTATTTT.

J is TRBJ2-5 and V is TRBV2; no clear D. The germline CDR1 and CDR2 sequences are SNHLY and FYNNEI. CDR3 length: 13 amino acids. V lost 3 bases to trimming and J lost 5 bases, with 10 bases between them. This chain's CDR3 is CASSDVAGETQYF. As DNA, the CDR3 is TGTGCCAGCAGTGATGTAGCCGGTGAGACCCAGTACTTC.

This rearrangement joins TRBV5-6 to TRBJ1-1, with D unresolved. The CDR3 runs 18 residues. Trimming cost V 2 bases and J 1 base, with 21 bases left between them. The germline V gene encodes CDR1 SGHDT and CDR2 YYEEEE. The CDR3 nucleotides are TGTGCCAGCAGCTTTACAGACGCATCAAGCCATCCGAACACTGAAGCTTTCTTT. As protein: CASSFTDASSHPNTEAFF.

The chain has TRBV6-4 and TRBJ2-3, with 7 bases aligning to TRBD1. Germline CDR1 reads MRHNA; CDR2 reads SNTAGT. Trimming took 3 bases from V and 4 from J; bases not matched to a gene: 4. This CDR3 contains 14 residues. The CDR3 here is CASSERQGSDTQYF. CDR3 bases: TGTGCCAGCAGTGAAAGACAGGGTTCAGATACGCAGTATTTT.

V gene TRBV6-1 combines with J gene TRBJ1-1; 12 bases align to TRBD1. The V segment lost 6 bases and the J segment 4 bases; nucleotides outside the gene matches: 6. This CDR3 has 15 residues. Per the germline V gene, CDR1 is MNHNS and CDR2 is SASEGT. CDR3 amino acids: CASRGDRGRPTEAFF. The DNA of the CDR3 is TGTGCCAGCAGGGGGGACAGGGGGCGACCCACTGAAGCTTTCTTT.

The genes are TRBV7-9 and TRBJ2-1; TRBD2 is a possible D gene (6 bases). This CDR3 is built from 12 residues. Germline values: CDR1 SEHNR, CDR2 FQNEAQ (reference sequence). The V end lost 5 bases, the J end lost 7 bases, and 9 bases lay between the germline ends. The CDR3 DNA reads TGTGCCAGCAGCGGGACTGGAAATGAGCAGTTCTTC. Translating gives CASSGTGNEQFF. Looking up the rest from reference TRBV7-9 and TRBJ2-1 gives the full variable domain: DTGVSQNPRHKITKRGQNVTFRCDPISEHNRLYWYRQTLGQGPEFLTYFQNEAQLEKSRLLSDRFSAERPKGSFSTLEIQRTEQGDSAMYLCASSGTGNEQFFGPGTRLTVL.

This chain joins TRBV13 and TRBJ2-7; D might be TRBD2 (5 bases). The germline V gene encodes CDR1 PRHDT and CDR2 FYEKMQ (reference sequence). V lost 5 bases to trimming and J lost 6 bases, with 20 bases between them. The CDR3 sequence is 15 residues long. CDR3 loop: CASSRTGFQKAEQYF. CDR3 bases: TGTGCCAGCAGCCGGACTGGATTTCAAAAGGCCGAGCAGTACTTC.

The chain links TRBV19 to TRBJ2-7; 8 bases align to TRBD1. The CDR3 has 15 amino acids. Germline trimming cut 6 bases from V and 2 bases from J; bases unmatched to any gene: 9. Germline CDR1 is LNHDA and CDR2 is SQIVND (reference sequence). CDR3: CASRVSGQATYEQYF. The CDR3 coding sequence is TGTGCCAGTAGGGTTTCGGGACAGGCGACCTACGAGCAGTACTTC.

CDR3 DNA: TGTGCCAGCAGCCACTCTCCAGTGAACACTGAAGCTTTCTTT. This gives the protein CASSHSPVNTEAFF. The chain carries TRBV14 and TRBJ1-1; D is unresolved. CDR1 and CDR2 (germline): SGHDN, FVKESK. The V and J ends lost 3 bases and 0 bases respectively, with 8 bases between them. This CDR3 has 14 residues.

This chain uses TRBV19 with TRBJ1-1, with 7 bases lining up with TRBD1. Germline-derived CDR1 and CDR2 are LNHDA and SQIVND (reference sequence). This CDR3 contains 16 residues. V lost 7 bases to trimming and J lost 0 bases; unmatched junction nucleotides: 11. The CDR3 reads CASTDDREAVNTEAFF. CDR3 DNA: TGTGCCAGTACCGATGACAGGGAGGCCGTGAACACTGAAGCTTTCTTT.